In this sample, the clone carrying this TCR beta chain turned up a few times. Its specificity is not known. Cell sorting via CD45RO/CCR7/CD25/CD127/CD95/CD27 was performed to obtain CD4+ naive, central memory, regulatory and stem cell-like memory cells. Once sorted, every population was more than 95% pure. Every isolated RNA sample was fully reverse transcribed, so sequencing captured expressed TCRB transcripts. Approximately 3.5 million reads was the average for naive, central memory and regulatory T cell samples. Assay used: immunoSEQ multiplex PCR; TCRdb lists only in-frame clones, some missing. The sample has some 250,000 clones, 14% seen once; the top ten hold 0.015% to 0.02%. CDR3 size: 13 residues. V lost 5 bases to trimming and J lost 2 bases, with 9 bases between them. CDR1 and CDR2 (germline): SNHLY, FYNNEI. This record comes from a study of beta chain features in type 1 diabetes. Findings and caveats of the study: Type 1 diabetes patients had moderately but significantly shorter TCRB CDR3s in all four CD4+ subsets. For patients, the naive, central memory and Treg TCRB repertoires appeared more alike than for healthy donors.

The receptor's source is a man between 25 and 39 years old with type 1 diabetes. The rearrangement uses TRBV2 and TRBJ1-1; D not certain. The sequenced sample consisted of naive CD4+ T cells from blood. The CDR3 nucleotides read TGTGCCAGCAGTACCGGGTCTAACACTGAAGCTTTCTTT. Amino acids: CASSTGSNTEAFF.